The 32 T cell receptor beta chains reported below all come from one sample, sequenced in a study of blood T cell repertoires in COVID-19 (dated by TCRdb to the early 2020s). Libraries were made using the immunoSEQ multiplex PCR assay. Here the immuneACCESS table is served through TCRdb, limited to in-frame sequences with V and J called. Missing clones are a known gap in these copies; in checked studies unresolved V genes cover under half, and the rest lacks a known reason. The sample includes about 400,000 clones, with roughly 90% observed a single time. The leading ten clones occupy more than 1% of the sample. Sequenced material: peripheral blood. These receptors originate from a man between 35 and 55 years old with acute or convalescent COVID-19.

The chain carries TRBV3-1 (or the pseudogene TRBV3-2) and TRBJ2-3; a weak D match, TRBD1 (6 bases). The CDR3 sequence is 15 residues long. Germline V CDR1 and CDR2: LGHDT, YNNKEL (reference sequence). V was pared by 6 bases and J by 1 base, with 14 bases between. CDR3 sequence: CASREDSSGTDTQYF. The CDR3 DNA reads as TGTGCCAGCAGGGAGGACAGCTCGGGCACAGATACGCAGTATTTT.

On this clone itself: An end of the junction differs from the germline gene, which may be a read error. The rearrangement joins TRBV7-7 to TRBJ2-2, with TRBD2 identical over 9 bases. This CDR3 comprises 17 residues. Germline V gene data show CDR1 as SSHAT and CDR2 as FNYEAQ (reference sequence). This CDR3 is CASSPTAGGLSTGELFF. The CDR3, as DNA: TGTGCTAGCAGCCCCACGGCGGGGGGGCTATCCACCGGGGAGCTGTTTTTT. The entire variable domain, with the rest obtained from reference TRBV7-7 and TRBJ2-2, is as follows: GAGVSQSPRYKVTKRGQDVTLRCDPISSHATLYWYQQALGQGPEFLTYFNYEAQPDKSGLPSDRFSAERPEGSISTLTIQRTEQRDSAMYRCASSPTAGGLSTGELFFGEGSRLTVL.

V and J are TRBV6-5 and TRBJ2-1, with D possibly being TRBD2 (5 bases). V lost 2 bases and J lost 13, with 12 bases in between. In germline, CDR1 is MNHEY, CDR2 SVGAGI. CDR3 length equals 12 residues. The CDR3 protein is CASSYPYGVQFF. The CDR3 DNA sequence: TGTGCCAGCAGTTACCCGTACGGGGTTCAGTTCTTC.

V usage is TRBV5-5 and J usage is TRBJ2-7; 9 bases map to TRBD1. The length of the CDR3 is 15 residues. Germline lookup yields CDR1 SGHKS and CDR2 YYEKEE (reference sequence). Trimming cost V 1 base and J 1 base; bases outside gene matches: 3. The CDR3 coding sequence is TGTGCCAGCAGCTTGCTGACAGGGGGTTCCTACGAGCAGTACTTC. Encoded protein: CASSLLTGGSYEQYF.

The rearrangement uses TRBV9 and TRBJ1-1, with TRBD1 matching over 8 bases. The CDR3 spans 15 residues. J gave up 2 bases and V 4 bases, and 7 bases lay outside the gene matches. CDR1 SGDLS and CDR2 YYNGEE come from the germline V gene. The CDR3 region is CASSPRQGINTEAFF. The CDR3 DNA sequence: TGTGCCAGCAGCCCACGACAGGGGATTAACACTGAAGCTTTCTTT.

This chain links TRBV19 with TRBJ1-3, with a weak D call TRBD1 (6 bases). This CDR3 is built from 16 residues. Germline V CDR1 and CDR2: LNHDA, SQIVND (reference sequence). Trimming stripped 3 bases from V and 0 bases from J, with 12 bases between. CDR3 nucleotide sequence: TGTGCCAGTAGTATTCAGGGGCCACACTCTGGAAACACCATATATTTT. This encodes CASSIQGPHSGNTIYF.

Concerning this clone: Relative to the germline gene, one junction end is altered; a read error may explain this. This chain connects TRBV4-1 to TRBJ2-7; 9 bases align to TRBD1. The CDR3 is 13 amino acids. From germline, CDR1 is MGHRA and CDR2 YSYEKL. CDR3 sequence: CASSPSLGQGNDF. For the CDR3, the DNA is TGCGCCAGCAGCCCGTCGTTGGGACAGGGAAACGACTTC.

V is TRBV28 and J is TRBJ1-2; 9 positions match TRBD1. The junction had 8 bases not matched to a gene; V was cut back by 3 bases and J by 6 bases. The CDR3 runs to 15 residues. Germline loops: CDR1 MDHEN, CDR2 SYDVKM. CDR3 in amino acids: CASSFQGQGWDGYTF. The CDR3, as DNA: TGTGCCAGCAGTTTCCAGGGACAGGGTTGGGATGGCTACACCTTC.

The chain combines TRBV28 with TRBJ1-1; D perhaps matches TRBD1 (6 bases). The V end was cut by 7 bases, the J end by 6 bases, with 15 bases between. Germline V CDR1 and CDR2: MDHEN, SYDVKM. The CDR3 extends over 13 amino acids. In DNA form, the CDR3 reads TGTGCCAGCATACAGGGAAGAGTCCCTGAAGCTTTCTTT. Residues: CASIQGRVPEAFF. The full variable domain, in which reference TRBV28 and TRBJ1-1 provide the parts outside the CDR3, is DVKVTQSSRYLVKRTGEKVFLECVQDMDHENMFWYRQDPGLGLRLIYFSYDVKMKEKGDIPEGYSVSREKKERFSLILESASTNQTSMYLCASIQGRVPEAFFGQGTRLTVV.

The chain combines TRBV14 with TRBJ1-2; 7 bases are shared with TRBD1. The germline gives CDR1 SGHDN, CDR2 FVKESK. The CDR3 spans 14 residues. The V gene end was trimmed by 4 bases and the J gene end by 4 bases; junction bases not matched to a gene: 6. CDR3 loop: CASSPTTGPYGYTF. CDR3 bases: TGTGCCAGCAGCCCCACGACAGGGCCCTATGGCTACACCTTC.

This chain connects TRBV4-1 to TRBJ2-1; TRBD1 might be the D (5 bases). CDR1 and CDR2 from the germline V gene are MGHRA and YSYEKL. CDR3 length: 13 amino acids. Trimming took 4 bases from V and 7 from J, leaving 11 bases between them. The CDR3 protein is CASSRDAGNEQFF. Here the CDR3 DNA reads TGCGCCAGCAGCCGAGACGCAGGGAATGAGCAGTTCTTC.

This chain joins TRBV28 and TRBJ1-4; D unclear. V lost 10 bases to trimming and J lost 4 bases, with 16 bases between them. Germline V gene sequence: CDR1 MDHEN, CDR2 SYDVKM. The CDR3 is made up of 14 amino acids. CDR3 nucleotide sequence: TGTGCCACCTTTGACTCGTCCCTTAATGAAAAACTGTTTTTT. Translated, it gives CATFDSSLNEKLFF.

V gene TRBV7-9 combines with J gene TRBJ2-2, with D possibly being TRBD1 (5 bases). The CDR3 consists of 15 residues. Germline CDR1 and CDR2: SEHNR and FQNEAQ (reference sequence). Trimming removed 5 bases at V and 0 bases at J, with 10 bases between. CDR3 sequence reads: CASSPGHTNTGELFF. CDR3 in DNA: TGTGCCAGCAGCCCTGGACATACGAACACCGGGGAGCTGTTTTTT. The entire variable domain, with the rest obtained from reference TRBV7-9 and TRBJ2-2, is as follows: DTGVSQNPRHKITKRGQNVTFRCDPISEHNRLYWYRQTLGQGPEFLTYFQNEAQLEKSRLLSDRFSAERPKGSFSTLEIQRTEQGDSAMYLCASSPGHTNTGELFFGEGSRLTVL.

In this sample, this clone turned up once. This chain links TRBV10-3 with TRBJ2-1; TRBD1 might be the D (6 bases). The CDR3 runs to 14 residues. Trimming stripped 0 bases from V and 10 bases from J, with 13 bases between. Germline V gene lookup returns CDR1 ENHRY and CDR2 SYGVKD. The CDR3 DNA reads TGTGCCATCAGTGAGTCGGGGCTTGGGGGCGAGCAGTTCTTC. Translated, it gives CAISESGLGGEQFF.

This clone was seen only a few times. The chain links TRBV5-1 to TRBJ1-2; 10 nucleotides align to TRBD1. With 3 bases clipped from V and 5 bases from J, the junction kept 7 bases outside the gene matches. The CDR3 spans 15 residues. From germline, CDR1 is SGHRS and CDR2 YFSETQ. The CDR3: CASSSRQGARYGYTF. The CDR3 region has the DNA TGCGCCAGCAGCTCAAGACAGGGGGCGAGGTATGGCTACACCTTC.

The rearrangement joins TRBV4-1 to TRBJ1-5, with 7 bases matching TRBD1. The V segment lost 3 bases and the J segment 3 bases; nucleotides outside the gene matches: 5. This CDR3 spans 15 amino acids. Germline assignment: CDR1 MGHRA and CDR2 YSYEKL. CDR3 nucleotides: TGCGCCAGCAGCCAGAAACAGGGGTACAATCAGCCCCAGCATTTT. Its translation is CASSQKQGYNQPQHF.

The chain links TRBV5-6 to TRBJ1-4; D is perhaps TRBD1 (5 bases). With 1 base removed from V and 8 bases from J, the gap between germline ends came to 12 bases. The CDR3 runs 14 residues. Germline CDR1 SGHDT, CDR2 YYEEEE. The CDR3 reads CASSLRGFSEKLFF. CDR3 nucleotide sequence: TGTGCCAGCAGCTTGCGGGGGTTTTCGGAAAAACTGTTTTTT.

The chain employs TRBV6-5 and TRBJ1-1, with D maybe TRBD1 (6 bases). This CDR3 has 14 amino acids. The V end lost 7 bases, the J end lost 4 bases, and 16 bases lay between the germline ends. Germline V lookup: CDR1 MNHEY, CDR2 SVGAGI. CDR3 protein: CASTMGAGSTEAFF. In DNA form, the CDR3 reads TGTGCCAGCACCATGGGGGCAGGGAGCACTGAAGCTTTCTTT.

This sequence joins TRBV27 and TRBJ2-7; D unresolved. CDR3 size: 14 residues. Trimming took off 1 base at V and 6 bases at J, with 13 bases between the two ends. The V gene's germline CDR1 is MNHEY and CDR2 SMNVEV (reference sequence). Here the CDR3 reads CASSLFARFAEQYF. The DNA for the CDR3 is TGTGCCAGCAGTTTATTCGCCAGGTTTGCCGAGCAGTACTTC.

V usage is TRBV28 and J usage is TRBJ1-2, with D possibly matching TRBD1 (6 bases). The V end lost 2 bases, the J end lost 8 bases, and 12 bases lay between the germline ends. The CDR3 covers 13 residues. The germline V gene encodes CDR1 MDHEN and CDR2 SYDVKM. CDR3 loop: CASSLGGANGYTF. The CDR3, as DNA: TGTGCCAGCAGTTTAGGGGGGGCGAACGGCTACACCTTC.

The V call is TRBV28, the J call TRBJ2-1; 12 bases agree with TRBD2. The V gene end was trimmed by 4 bases and the J gene end by 9 bases; junction bases not matched to a gene: 7. This CDR3 has 15 amino acids. Germline V CDR1 and CDR2: MDHEN, SYDVKM. The CDR3 loop is CASSSSGGAVGEQFF. In DNA form, the CDR3 reads TGTGCCAGCAGTTCTAGCGGGGGGGCCGTGGGTGAGCAGTTCTTC.

The J gene is TRBJ2-7, the V gene TRBV5-1; 11 nucleotides agree with TRBD2. The CDR3 consists of 20 residues. Germline CDR1 reads SGHRS; CDR2 reads YFSETQ. After removal of 0 bases from V and 3 bases from J, the junction contained 17 bases not matched to a gene. The CDR3 DNA reads as TGCGCCAGCAGCTTGGTCCCCGGGACAGGCAGCACTAGCGGGAGCTACGAGCAGTACTTC. Its protein product is CASSLVPGTGSTSGSYEQYF.

The chain couples TRBV10-3 to TRBJ2-5, with TRBD1 as a possible D gene (5 bases). V shed 2 bases and J shed 3 bases, with 10 bases lying between them. The CDR3 consists of 14 residues. CDR1 is ENHRY, CDR2 SYGVKD, per germline. The CDR3 protein is CAISERQLEETQYF. In nucleotides, the CDR3 is TGTGCCATCAGTGAGCGACAGTTGGAAGAGACCCAGTACTTC.

CDR3: CASSTGTGRHEAFF. The CDR3 DNA is TGTGCCAGCAGCACCGGGACAGGGCGCCATGAAGCTTTCTTT. The chain combines TRBV28 with TRBJ1-1; 9 positions match TRBD1. The CDR3 runs 14 residues. Germline lookup yields CDR1 MDHEN and CDR2 SYDVKM. V was clipped by 6 bases and J by 7 bases; unmatched bases: 9.

This clone was detected only a few times. The chain combines TRBV11-2 with TRBJ1-3, with a tentative D call TRBD1 (6 bases). Germline CDR1 SGHAT, CDR2 FQNNGV. V was trimmed by 3 bases and J by 0 bases, leaving 9 bases between them. CDR3 length: 15 amino acids. The CDR3 here is CASSFNRDSGNTIYF. The CDR3 DNA follows: TGTGCCAGCAGCTTCAACAGGGACTCTGGAAACACCATATATTTT.

The chain has TRBV5-1 and TRBJ1-6; TRBD1 agrees at 7 bases. With 6 bases clipped from V and 9 bases from J, the junction kept 6 bases outside the gene matches. Germline V gives CDR1 SGHRS, CDR2 YFSETQ. This CDR3 region has 13 residues. In DNA form, the CDR3 reads TGCGCCAGCACCCCCCAGGGGGGTTCACCCCTCCACTTT. It is translated as CASTPQGGSPLHF.

This CDR3 is CASSFQRQGTQYF. In nucleotides, the CDR3 is TGTGCCAGCAGCTTCCAACGGCAGGGGACGCAGTATTTT. The V gene is TRBV7-3, the J gene TRBJ2-3; possibly TRBD1 for D (6 bases). With 3 bases removed from V and 9 bases from J, the gap between germline ends came to 13 bases. This CDR3 spans 13 amino acids. CDR1 SGHTA and CDR2 FQGTGA come from the germline V gene.

The rearrangement links TRBV6-2 or TRBV6-3 to TRBJ2-5, with TRBD2 matching over 10 bases. Germline CDR1 is MNHEY and CDR2 is SVGEGT. V lost 6 bases to trimming and J lost 5 bases; unmatched junction nucleotides: 12. This CDR3 region has 16 residues. The CDR3 reads CASSRLSSGGRETQYF. CDR3 DNA: TGTGCCAGCAGCCGTCTTTCTAGCGGGGGTCGGGAGACCCAGTACTTC.

This sequence joins TRBV7-9 and TRBJ2-7, with D perhaps matching TRBD2 (5 bases). In germline, CDR1 is SEHNR, CDR2 FQNEAQ (reference sequence). The CDR3 spans 15 residues. Trimming took 2 bases from V and 0 from J, leaving 11 bases between them. CDR3: CASSLLSGTSYEQYF. For the CDR3, the DNA is TGTGCCAGCAGCTTACTCTCGGGAACCTCCTACGAGCAGTACTTC.

V is TRBV4-3 and J is TRBJ1-3, with 9 bases matching TRBD1. The V segment lost 1 base and the J segment 8 bases; nucleotides outside the gene matches: 9. CDR1 is LGHNA, CDR2 YSLEER, per germline. The CDR3 consists of 16 residues. The CDR3: CASSQAPGQGRDTIYF. In DNA, the CDR3 is TGCGCCAGCAGCCAAGCCCCGGGACAGGGCCGGGACACCATATATTTT.

This chain joins TRBV12-2 and TRBJ2-7; the table calls TRBD1, which could not be checked here. TRBV12-2 is recorded as a pseudogene. The CDR3 length is 20 residues. CDR3 region: CASRLELSNRVGFIIGEQYF. CDR3 bases: TGTGCAAGTCGCTTAGAGTTAAGCAACAGGGTGGGGTTTATAATCGGCGAGCAGTACTTC.

The chain combines TRBV13 with TRBJ2-5, with TRBD2 matching over 12 bases. The ends lost 5 bases at V and 2 bases at J; junction bases unmatched: 3. CDR3 length equals 15 residues. Germline V gene data show CDR1 as PRHDT and CDR2 as FYEKMQ (reference sequence). CDR3 DNA: TGTGCCAGCAGCCCTAGCGGGAGGGAACAAGAGACCCAGTACTTC. It codes for CASSPSGREQETQYF.